The entry below describes one TCR beta chain. V was cut by 1 base and J by 1 base, with 3 bases left in between. The CDR3 consists of 13 residues. The germline V gene encodes CDR1 SGHDT and CDR2 YYEEEE. This entry is derived from a study of OX40 agonist ivuxolimab in advanced cancers. Measured with immunoSEQ multiplex PCR; TCRdb has only the in-frame clones, and not every one. The data show around 19,000 clones, more than 60% seen once. The receptor was isolated from an adult with an advanced solid tumor such as melanoma, head and neck, liver or kidney cancer. The chain couples TRBV5-6 to TRBJ2-1, with no clear D. The sequencing here drew on CD4+ or CD8+ T cells sorted from blood, taken in a trial of the OX40 agonist ivuxolimab. In DNA, the CDR3 is TGTGCCAGCAGCTTGAGATCCTACAATGAGCAGTTCTTC. Translating it yields CASSLRSYNEQFF.